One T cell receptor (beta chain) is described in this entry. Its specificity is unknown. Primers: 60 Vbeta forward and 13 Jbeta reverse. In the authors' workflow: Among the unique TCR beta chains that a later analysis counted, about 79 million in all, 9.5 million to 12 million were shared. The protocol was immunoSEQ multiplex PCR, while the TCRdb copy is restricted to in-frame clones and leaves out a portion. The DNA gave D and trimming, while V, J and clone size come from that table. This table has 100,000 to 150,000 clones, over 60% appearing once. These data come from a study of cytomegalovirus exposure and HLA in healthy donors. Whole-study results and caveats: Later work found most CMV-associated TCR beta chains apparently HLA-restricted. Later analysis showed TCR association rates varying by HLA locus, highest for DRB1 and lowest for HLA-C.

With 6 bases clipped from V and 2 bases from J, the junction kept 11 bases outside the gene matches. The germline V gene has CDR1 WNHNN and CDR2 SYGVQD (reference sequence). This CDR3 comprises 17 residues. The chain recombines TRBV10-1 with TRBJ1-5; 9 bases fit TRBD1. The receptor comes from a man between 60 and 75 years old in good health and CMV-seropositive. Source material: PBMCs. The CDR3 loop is CASSAVDTGGGNQPQHF. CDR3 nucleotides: TGCGCCAGCAGCGCAGTCGATACAGGGGGCGGCAATCAGCCCCAGCATTTT.